The sequence of this TCR beta chain was determined in a study of T cell responses to AZD1222 COVID-19 vaccine. Study conclusions and caveats: There were mostly white British donors and more females than males, and clonal diversity was possibly underestimated.

On this clone itself: Its specificity is not known.

Trimming cost V 10 bases and J 8 bases, with 15 bases left between them. CDR1 is ENHRY, CDR2 SYGVKD, per germline. This CDR3 region has 13 residues. The assay was immunoSEQ multiplex PCR, and TCRdb's table has in-frame clones only and misses some. The sample lists 160,000 or so clones, 91% occurring once. The TCR was taken from an adult in good health. The rearrangement links TRBV10-3 to TRBJ1-6, with unresolved D. This specimen consisted of peripheral blood, obtained on day 0 of AZD1222 vaccination. This CDR3 reads CATTPLGDSPLHF. The DNA of the CDR3 is TGTGCCACCACCCCCTTAGGCGATTCACCCCTCCACTTT.